This T cell receptor (beta chain) was identified in a study of a mutant IDH1 vaccine in newly diagnosed glioma. CDR3 size: 16 residues. Germline loops: CDR1 SGHTA, CDR2 FQGNSA. The V and J ends lost 0 bases and 4 bases, in that order; junction bases with no gene match: 6. As for this clone: Its antigen is unidentified.

Produced via immunoSEQ multiplex PCR; TCRdb's table is partial and in-frame only. The profile shows roughly 45,000 clones, less than 85% of them singletons. The time point: week 23, last vaccination. One vaccine dose held 300 ug of mutant IDH1 20-mer peptide and came with topical imiquimod. The source material was PBMCs, sampled from a glioma patient whose treatment included an IDH1 peptide vaccine. The origin of this receptor is a young woman with glioma. Some clones in this sample may be carry-over from other donors' samples. The J gene is TRBJ2-5, the V gene TRBV7-2, with 9 bases matching TRBD1. CDR3 sequence (DNA): TGTGCCAGCAGCTTAGCTGCCGACAGGGGGTTAGAGACCCAGTACTTC. Its protein is CASSLAADRGLETQYF.